This T cell receptor (beta chain) was found in a study of beta chain features in type 1 diabetes. Findings and limits, study-wide: In every one of the four CD4+ subsets, TCRB CDR3s were moderately but significantly shorter in Type 1 diabetes patients.

This clone was seen more than once but under ten times. No antigen is known for it. Germline V gives CDR1 SGHTA, CDR2 FQGNSA. V lost 9 bases and J lost 6, with 12 bases in between. The CDR3 totals 11 residues. The authors reverse transcribed all of the isolated RNA, so sequencing captured expressed TCRB transcripts. Libraries were prepared by immunoSEQ multiplex PCR; TCRdb keeps only in-frame clonotypes and omits some of them. The sample contains about 650,000 clones, around 12% of which appear only once. What was sequenced was naive CD4+ T cells from blood. The V and J genes are TRBV7-2 and TRBJ2-7; perhaps D is TRBD1 or TRBD2 (5 bases each). The origin of this receptor is a young man with type 1 diabetes. The CDR3 region is CARGVSSEQYF. In DNA form, the CDR3 reads TGTGCCAGGGGGGTTAGTAGCGAGCAGTACTTC.